This TCR beta chain derives from a study of neurological immune-mediated disorders. Study-level findings and limits: Multiple sclerosis was found to have the least TCR clonal expansion, below healthy controls, and HTLV-1-associated myelopathy the most.

The V end lost 5 bases, the J end lost 3 bases, and 7 bases lay between the germline ends. Germline CDR1 is SGHTA and CDR2 is FQGNSA. The CDR3 sequence is 12 residues long. This clonotype was counted at least ten times. Its antigen is undetermined. As for time point: longitudinal time-point 3. The study drew its healthy controls from blood bank volunteers in Maryland, USA. PBMCs stored at -80 C, numbering 2 million, were the origin of the unsorted libraries. Sequencing of 15-18 subjects in each run yielded over 200 million TCR-beta sequences. Via MiXCR, TCRdb re-called the 5' RACE reads, giving one row per CDR3 protein. The data hold 45,000 to 65,000 distinct CDR3 sequences, with more than 7% observed a single time.

The rearrangement links TRBV7-2 to TRBJ1-2; no firm D call. The receptor comes from a woman between 40 and 50 years old in good health. Material for sequencing was PBMCs. This chain's CDR3 is CASSAGDYGYTF. CDR3 DNA: TGTGCCAGCAGCGCCGGGGACTATGGCTACACCTTC.